This is a list of T cell receptor beta chains from one sample in a study of T-cell memory formation after mild COVID-19. TCRdb redid the calling of the 5' RACE reads with MiXCR, one entry per CDR3 protein. Of about 430,000 distinct CDR3 sequences detected, approximately 19% appear once; the ten largest clones hold around a fifth. Sequencing was carried out using PBMCs or a T cell subset sorted from them (not recorded which). These receptors were obtained from a man aged 18 to 30 who had mild COVID-19 (a few samples of this study predate the infection). Cell type and time point are not known. Each CDR3 is given with its conserved first and last residue. A D gene is named only where the DNA matches it firmly. Size values are once, few and many counts, or a class for expanded clones, and some rows have none.

cdr3_aa: CSARVRVPGNTIYF; cdr3_nt: TGCAGTGCCAGGGTCAGGGTACCTGGAAACACCATATATTTT; v_call: TRBV20-1; clone_size: NA; cdr3_length: 14; j_call: TRBJ1-3; d_call: NA
cdr3_aa: CASSWGGLNEKLFF; cdr3_nt: TGTGCCAGCAGTTGGGGGGGCCTTAATGAAAAACTGTTTTTT; v_call: TRBV27; clone_size: NA; cdr3_length: 14; j_call: TRBJ1-4; d_call: NA
cdr3_aa: CASSYSGPGRGYEQYF; cdr3_nt: TGTGCCAGCAGTTACTCGGGTCCAGGGAGAGGCTACGAGCAGTACTTC; v_call: TRBV6-6; clone_size: NA; cdr3_length: 16; j_call: TRBJ2-7; d_call: NA
cdr3_aa: CASSLVLQGPRSTNEKLFF; cdr3_nt: TGCGCCAGCAGCCTCGTCCTTCAGGGGCCAAGATCAACTAATGAAAAACTGTTTTTT; v_call: TRBV4-1; clone_size: NA; cdr3_length: 19; j_call: TRBJ1-4; d_call: NA
cdr3_aa: CASSGQGSEQFF; cdr3_nt: TGCGCCAGCAGCGGTCAGGGATCTGAGCAGTTCTTC; v_call: TRBV5-1; clone_size: few; cdr3_length: 12; j_call: TRBJ2-1; d_call: NA
cdr3_aa: CASSLELLQTQYF; cdr3_nt: TGTGCCAGCAGCTTAGAACTGCTTCAGACCCAGTACTTC; v_call: TRBV7-6; clone_size: few; cdr3_length: 13; j_call: TRBJ2-5; d_call: NA
cdr3_aa: CASSQTSGSYNEQFF; cdr3_nt: TGCGCCAGCAGCCAGACTAGCGGGAGCTACAATGAGCAGTTCTTC; v_call: TRBV5-1; clone_size: many; cdr3_length: 15; j_call: TRBJ2-1; d_call: TRBD2
cdr3_aa: CSVGGGADYGYTF; cdr3_nt: TGCAGCGTTGGAGGGGGCGCTGACTATGGCTACACCTTC; v_call: TRBV29-1; clone_size: few; cdr3_length: 13; j_call: TRBJ1-2; d_call: TRBD1
cdr3_aa: CSVEGQDNTGELFF; cdr3_nt: TGCAGCGTCGAGGGACAGGATAACACCGGGGAGCTGTTTTTT; v_call: TRBV29-1; clone_size: few; cdr3_length: 14; j_call: TRBJ2-2; d_call: TRBD1
cdr3_aa: CASSEAPSSTDTQYF; cdr3_nt: TGTGCCAGCAGTGAAGCCCCCAGTAGCACAGATACGCAGTATTTT; v_call: TRBV6-1; clone_size: few; cdr3_length: 15; j_call: TRBJ2-3; d_call: NA